These 7 T cell receptor beta chains share one sample of origin, sequenced in a study of lymphopenia after photon versus proton radiotherapy. The method was immunoSEQ multiplex PCR; TCRdb's version includes in-frame clones alone and lacks a portion of them. Of about 16,000 clones listed, 65% to 90% are singletons. The material sequenced was peripheral blood, taken from a patient treated with proton-based radiotherapy. These receptors were taken from a man between 70 and 80 years old with pancreatic cancer.

This clone has a handful of counts. The CDR3 DNA sequence: TGTGCCAGTAGGGGGTCGGGAAACACCATATATTTT. Residues: CASRGSGNTIYF. This chain links TRBV19 with TRBJ1-3; the D is unclear. The CDR3 extends over 12 amino acids. Germline V gene sequence: CDR1 LNHDA, CDR2 SQIVND (reference sequence). With 6 bases removed from V and 4 bases from J, the gap between germline ends came to 7 bases.

The rearrangement uses TRBV7-3 and TRBJ2-7, with 8 nucleotides matching TRBD1. The CDR3 contains 14 residues. From germline, CDR1 is SGHTA and CDR2 FQGTGA. Trimming at V came to 2 bases and at J to 8 bases, leaving 8 bases not matched to a gene. CDR3 loop: CASSLGQGAIKQYF. The CDR3 nucleotides read TGTGCCAGCAGCTTAGGGCAGGGGGCGATTAAGCAGTACTTC.

The chain links TRBV29-1 to TRBJ1-5; no reliable D call. The CDR3 totals 13 residues. Deletions cut 0 bases from V and 6 bases from J, with 9 bases between. In germline, CDR1 is SQVTM, CDR2 ANQGSEA. CDR3 DNA sequence: TGCAGCGTTGAAGAAGTAGATGGTCAGCCCCAGCATTTT. Amino acids: CSVEEVDGQPQHF.

The chain has TRBV25-1 and TRBJ2-3, with D possibly being TRBD1 or TRBD2 (5 bases each). The CDR3 is made up of 13 amino acids. V lost 4 bases, J lost 4 bases, and 9 bases lay in between. The germline V gene encodes CDR1 MGHDK and CDR2 SYGVNS. The CDR3 sequence: CASSVLGADTQYF. The CDR3 region has the DNA TGTGCCAGCAGTGTGTTGGGGGCAGATACGCAGTATTTT.

This chain connects TRBV6-5 to TRBJ2-5; 7 nucleotides line up with TRBD1. Trimming cost V 5 bases and J 5 bases; bases outside gene matches: 8. Germline CDR1 reads MNHEY; CDR2 reads SVGAGI. The CDR3 length is 14 residues. CDR3 region: CASSPGQIRETQYF. The CDR3 region has the DNA TGTGCCAGCAGTCCGGGACAGATACGGGAGACCCAGTACTTC.

This chain joins TRBV29-1 and TRBJ1-2; TRBD1 aligns across 8 bases. V was pared by 3 bases and J by 4 bases, with 7 bases of the junction left unmatched. Germline V gives CDR1 SQVTM, CDR2 ANQGSEA. The CDR3 has 14 amino acids. The CDR3 DNA follows: TGCAGCGTTGACCAACAGGGGGTGGGCTATGGCTACACCTTC. Translating gives CSVDQQGVGYGYTF.

The chain recombines TRBV27 with TRBJ2-2; 8 bases align to TRBD1. The CDR3 runs 17 residues. Germline V gene lookup returns CDR1 MNHEY and CDR2 SMNVEV (reference sequence). V trimming: 1 base; J trimming: 1 base; junction bases outside the gene matches: 5. The CDR3 DNA follows: TGTGCCAGCAGTTTATTTCGACAGGGGCGGAACACCGGGGAGCTGTTTTTT. Translated: CASSLFRQGRNTGELFF.